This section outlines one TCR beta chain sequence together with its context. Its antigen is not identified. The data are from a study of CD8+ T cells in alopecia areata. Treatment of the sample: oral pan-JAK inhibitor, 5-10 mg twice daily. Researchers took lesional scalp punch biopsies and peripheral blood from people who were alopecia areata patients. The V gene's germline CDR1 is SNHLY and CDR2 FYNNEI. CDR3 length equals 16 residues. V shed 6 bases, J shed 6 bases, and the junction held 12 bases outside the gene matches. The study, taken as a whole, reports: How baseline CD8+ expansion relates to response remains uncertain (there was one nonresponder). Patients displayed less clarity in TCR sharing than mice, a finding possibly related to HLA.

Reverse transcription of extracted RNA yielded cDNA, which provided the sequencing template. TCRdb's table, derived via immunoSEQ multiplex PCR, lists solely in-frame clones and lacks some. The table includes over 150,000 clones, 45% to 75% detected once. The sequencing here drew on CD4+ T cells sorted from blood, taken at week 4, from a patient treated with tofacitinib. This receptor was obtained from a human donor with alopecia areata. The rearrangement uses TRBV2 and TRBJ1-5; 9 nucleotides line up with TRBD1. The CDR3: CASSIRDRDRSQPQHF. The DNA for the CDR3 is TGTGCCAGCAGCATCCGGGACAGGGATCGTAGTCAGCCCCAGCATTTT.